These T cell receptor beta chains were read from a single sample in a study of T cells after yellow fever vaccination. TCRdb ran MiXCR on the 5' RACE reads and lists one entry per CDR3 protein. The repertoire holds hundreds of thousands of distinct CDR3 sequences, with around 20% as singletons. Sequencing used PBMCs, obtained before the yellow fever booster vaccination. These receptors all come from a man younger than 35 who received the YFV17D yellow fever vaccine. Each CDR3 is given with its conserved first and last residue. The D gene is left open where the match is weak. Some rows mark clone size as missing; the rest say once, few, many or name a class of expanded clone.

V: TRBV2; length: 15; J: TRBJ2-7; D: TRBD2; size: NA; CDR3: CASRRLAGASYEQYF; DNA: TGTGCCAGCAGGAGACTAGCGGGGGCGTCCTACGAGCAGTACTTC
V: TRBV18; length: 15; J: TRBJ2-1; D: NA; size: NA; CDR3: CASSPRGRTYNEQFF; DNA: TGTGCCAGCTCACCCCGCGGCAGGACCTACAATGAGCAGTTCTTC
V: TRBV5-5; length: 14; J: TRBJ2-3; D: NA; size: NA; CDR3: CASSPPWGADTQYF; DNA: TGTGCCAGCAGCCCCCCATGGGGCGCGGATACGCAGTATTTT
V: TRBV3-1; length: 15; J: TRBJ1-5; D: NA; size: NA; CDR3: CASSQGEWSNQPQHF; DNA: TGTGCCAGCAGCCAAGGGGAATGGAGCAATCAGCCCCAGCATTTT
V: TRBV20-1; length: 12; J: TRBJ2-3; D: NA; size: few; CDR3: CSVGAVRDTQYF; DNA: TGCAGTGTCGGGGCAGTCAGAGATACGCAGTATTTT
V: TRBV6-2/TRBV6-3; length: 11; J: TRBJ2-5; D: NA; size: NA; CDR3: CASRLEATQYF; DNA: TGTGCCAGCAGATTAGAGGCGACCCAGTACTTC
V: TRBV7-7; length: 11; J: TRBJ2-1; D: NA; size: many; CDR3: CASSTGLEQFF; DNA: TGTGCCAGCTCCACAGGGCTTGAGCAGTTCTTC
V: TRBV5-6; length: 14; J: TRBJ2-5; D: NA; size: NA; CDR3: CASSSVVAGETQYF; DNA: TGTGCCAGCAGCTCCGTCGTTGCGGGGGAGACCCAGTACTTC
V: TRBV27; length: 10; J: TRBJ1-1; D: NA; size: NA; CDR3: CASGQFEAFF; DNA: TGTGCCAGCGGGCAGTTTGAAGCTTTCTTT
V: TRBV6-2/TRBV6-3; length: 10; J: TRBJ2-5; D: NA; size: NA; CDR3: CASGDYPPYF; DNA: TGTGCCAGCGGAGACTACCCCCCGTACTTC